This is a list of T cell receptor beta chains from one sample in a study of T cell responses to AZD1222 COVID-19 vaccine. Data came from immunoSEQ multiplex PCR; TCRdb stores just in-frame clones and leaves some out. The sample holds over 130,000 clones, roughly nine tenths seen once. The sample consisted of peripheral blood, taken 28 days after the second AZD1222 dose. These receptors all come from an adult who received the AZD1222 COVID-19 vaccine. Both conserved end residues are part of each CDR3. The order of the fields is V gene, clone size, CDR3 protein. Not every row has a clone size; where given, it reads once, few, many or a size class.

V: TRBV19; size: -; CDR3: CASSIGGGYGYTF
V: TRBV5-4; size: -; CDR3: CASSFRQTNYGYTF
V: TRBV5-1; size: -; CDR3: CASSLTIRGDGYTF
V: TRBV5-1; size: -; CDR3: CASSLAIYGNTGELFF
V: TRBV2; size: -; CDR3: CASSRLPVRPPGNTIYF
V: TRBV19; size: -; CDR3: CASSIGKQRAGEQFF
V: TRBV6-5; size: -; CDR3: CASSGGPSTDTQYF
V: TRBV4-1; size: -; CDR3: CASCQLPRWGEGNTEAFF
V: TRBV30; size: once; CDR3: CAWSAPPGGYGYTF
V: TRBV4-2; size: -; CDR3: CASSPLPGEGNQPQHF
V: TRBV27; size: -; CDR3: CASRLDWPVYNEQFF
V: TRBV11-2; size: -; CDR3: CASLGGRETQYF
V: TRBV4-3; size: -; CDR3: CASSPSGAGQPQHF
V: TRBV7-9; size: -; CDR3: CASSPGLAVIFETQYF
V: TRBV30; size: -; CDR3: CAWGDSGNQPQHF
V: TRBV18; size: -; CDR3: CASSLVLLRDGQPQHF
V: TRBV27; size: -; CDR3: CASRTGGGSQPQHF
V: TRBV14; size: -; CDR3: CASSQGQSPGYTF
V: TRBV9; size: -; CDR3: CASSVEPRSEQYF
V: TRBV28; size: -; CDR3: CASTLGTGDNEQFF
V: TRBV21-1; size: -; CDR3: CASSKVRAAQETQYF
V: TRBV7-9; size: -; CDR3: CASSPDSLYGYTF
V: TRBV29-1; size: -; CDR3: CSVGLAGGVETQYF
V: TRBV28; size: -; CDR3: CASSIYTEAFF
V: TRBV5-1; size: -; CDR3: CASFPGQITDTQYF
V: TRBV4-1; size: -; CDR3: CASSQEAANTEAFF
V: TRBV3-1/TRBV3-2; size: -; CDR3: CASSEGRGKAGELFF
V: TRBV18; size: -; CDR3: CASSPRREIHNEQFF
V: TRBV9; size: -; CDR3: CASRGNGYSGANVLTF
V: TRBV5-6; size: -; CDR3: CASSWEQNMNTEAFF
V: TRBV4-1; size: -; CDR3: CASSQGAEPKKLFF
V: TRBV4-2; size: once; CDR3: CASSQATVIVEVDTQYF
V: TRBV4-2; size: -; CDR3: CASSQGSPLTDTQYF
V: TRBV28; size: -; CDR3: CASSPASNGANVLTF
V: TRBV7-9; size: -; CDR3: CASSPGGPSGYTF
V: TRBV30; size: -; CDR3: CAWRLVIENEQFF
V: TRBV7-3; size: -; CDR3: CASSKRREATQYF
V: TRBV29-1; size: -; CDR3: CSASWGNYGYTF
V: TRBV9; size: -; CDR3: CASSPPGQGTEAFF
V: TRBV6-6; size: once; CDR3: CASGSQGTSGRETQYF